Ten or more counts support the clone carrying this T cell receptor beta chain. These data are taken from a study of blood T cells in healthy people across ages. Sample-barcoded 5' priming and a J-beta primer mix drove a second PCR of roughly 6 to 12 cycles. Via MiXCR, TCRdb re-called the 5' RACE reads, giving one row per CDR3 protein. The sample gives approximately 810,000 distinct CDR3 sequences, around 30% of which show up once; 17% is in the top ten. CDR1 ENHRY and CDR2 SYGVKD come from the germline V gene. This CDR3 is 14 amino acids long. Germline trimming cut 7 bases from V and 4 bases from J; bases unmatched to any gene: 6.

The chain has TRBV10-3 and TRBJ1-2, with 10 bases aligning to TRBD1. The origin of this receptor is a woman aged 80 or older in good health. The specimen was blood. CDR3 bases: TGTGCCATCAAGTGGACAGGGGGTTCCTATGGCTACACCTTC. Translated: CAIKWTGGSYGYTF.